Below, one TCR beta chain is given with its context. The antigen is unknown. Unique molecular identifiers were present on the cDNA, and a universal primer site came from template switching. TCRdb processed the 5' RACE reads anew with MiXCR; each CDR3 protein has one entry. The table shows about 530,000 distinct CDR3 sequences, with approximately 14% occurring only once. The data derive from a study of identical twins. General observations from the study: Low generation-probability sequences were in excess among twin-shared out-of-frame alpha sequences.

V lost 5 bases, J lost 7 bases, and 19 bases lay in between. CDR1 and CDR2 from the germline V gene are SNHLY and FYNNEI. CDR3 length: 15 amino acids. No donor was unhealthy or non-Caucasian. The data also belong to a second study, concerning yellow fever vaccine responses in identical twins.

This receptor was identified in a woman aged 18 to 35 in good health. The sample consisted of CD4+ T cells sorted from blood. The rearrangement links TRBV2 to TRBJ2-3; possible D gene TRBD1, 5 bases. The chain's CDR3 is CASSHPTDSPYTQYF. CDR3 in DNA: TGTGCCAGCAGTCACCCTACTGACAGCCCATATACGCAGTATTTT.